This T cell receptor beta chain is from a study of spatial heterogeneity in lung cancer. General observations from the study: Expanded alpha and beta TCR counts within tumors tracked tumor mutation counts.

This clonotype was counted at least ten times. Antigen specificity is unknown. Germline V gives CDR1 KGHDR, CDR2 SFDVKD. V shed 3 bases and J shed 0 bases, with 20 bases lying between them. The CDR3 loop spans 19 amino acids. Each CDR3 protein is one row after TCRdb ran MiXCR on the 5' RACE reads. The sample yields approximately 25,000 distinct CDR3 sequences, approximately 9.5% seen once. Regarding time point: sample taken at primary tumor resection. A total of approximately 75 untreated early-stage non-small cell lung cancer patients served as donors. Whole RNA, isolated from tumor, nontumor lung or frozen PBMC, was sequenced without prior sorting.

Material: lung tumor tissue, obtained at surgery. The sequence was collected from a male donor with early-stage non-small cell lung cancer. The V gene is TRBV24-1, the J gene TRBJ2-1, with D perhaps TRBD2 (6 bases). The CDR3 bases are TGTGCCACCAGTGATCCCGGTTCGGGTGGGGGGTACTCCTACAATGAGCAGTTCTTC. Translating it yields CATSDPGSGGGYSYNEQFF.